The 2 T cell receptor beta chains in this list originate from one sample, sequenced in a study of human T cells and chemical hapten exposure. Library preparation tagged each individual cDNA molecule with a unique molecular identifier. TCRdb independently ran MiXCR on the reads; one entry per CDR3 protein. This table lists roughly 80 distinct CDR3 sequences. Indicated treatment: therapeutic diphenylcyclopropenone sensitization with weekly scalp DPC. The specimen was whole blood, collected before DPC sensitization or 2, 6, or about 24 weeks after (not recorded which). The receptors were sampled from an adult with alopecia areata. Some clones in this sample may be carry-over from other donors' samples. This table probably holds off-target reads from a library built for another chain.

V usage is TRBV6-2 or TRBV6-3 and J usage is TRBJ2-7; no clear D. V dropped 6 bases and J dropped 9 bases, with 12 bases sitting between them. The CDR3 extends over 11 amino acids. CDR1 is MNHEY and CDR2 is SVGEGT in the germline V gene. Here the CDR3 reads CASSAERGQYF. The CDR3 region has the DNA TGTGCCAGCAGCGCGGAGCGAGGGCAGTACTTC.

The chain recombines TRBV12-3 or TRBV12-4 with TRBJ2-1; D gene uncertain. The CDR3 has 12 residues. V lost 6 bases and J lost 6, with 9 bases in between. The CDR3 bases are TGTGCCAGCAGCCATCTATTCAATGAGCAGTTCTTC. Translation gives CASSHLFNEQFF.